This passage covers 24 T cell receptor beta chains from one sample sequenced in a study of shared clonotypes between healthy human individuals. Clones were read by immunoSEQ multiplex PCR, and TCRdb kept only the in-frame ones, dropping some. The sample carries 2.3 million or so clones, more than 80% recorded once. Input material: naive CD4+ T cells from PBMCs. Subset indicated: CD45RA+ positively selected. The receptors shown here come from a man aged 18 to 35 in good health. Some clones in this sample may be carry-over from other donors' samples.

Worth noting for this clone: This same CDR3 is encoded by further DNA sequences in the sample. The chain employs TRBV29-1 and TRBJ2-1; D is undetermined. Germline V gene lookup returns CDR1 SQVTM and CDR2 ANQGSEA. V was cut by 4 bases and J by 3 bases, with 4 bases left in between. The CDR3 is made up of 11 amino acids. CDR3 in DNA: TGCAGCGTTGTTCGCTACAATGAGCAGTTCTTC. Translating gives CSVVRYNEQFF.

The gene calls are TRBV25-1 and TRBJ2-7, with 11 bases identical to TRBD2. V lost 8 bases and J lost 3; bases outside the gene matches: 18. Looked up from germline, CDR1 is MGHDK and CDR2 is SYGVNS. This CDR3 is built from 18 residues. Written as DNA, the CDR3 is TGTGCCAGCGCTCCCCCCACTAGCGGGAGTACCTCAAACTACGAGCAGTACTTC. It specifies CASAPPTSGSTSNYEQYF.

The chain joins TRBV7-2 to TRBJ1-3; 10 positions match TRBD1. The CDR3 has 18 residues. V dropped 8 bases and J dropped 1; count of bases not matched to a gene: 14. Germline V gene data show CDR1 as SGHTA and CDR2 as FQGNSA. The CDR3 DNA reads as TGTGCCAGCGCCTTGAGACAGGGGGCACAAACATCTGGAAACACCATATATTTT. Protein: CASALRQGAQTSGNTIYF.

With regard to this clone: This specimen includes other DNA sequences encoding the same CDR3. The chain combines TRBV5-6 with TRBJ2-7, with D unclear. This CDR3 region has 14 residues. Per germline, CDR1 SGHDT and CDR2 YYEEEE. The V gene lost 2 bases and the J gene lost 2 bases, with 11 bases spanning the gap. The CDR3 DNA is TGTGCCAGCAGCTTAGGACCGGTAGCCTACGAGCAGTACTTC. This codes for CASSLGPVAYEQYF.

The J gene is TRBJ1-2, the V gene TRBV4-2, with D unresolved. This CDR3 region has 14 residues. From germline, CDR1 is LGHNA and CDR2 YNFKEQ. V was trimmed by 3 bases and J by 8 bases, leaving 16 bases between them. The CDR3 DNA reads TGTGCCAGCAGCCAGGAACCCGAGGCTAGGGGCTACACCTTC. This encodes CASSQEPEARGYTF.

This clone showed up just once. V usage is TRBV14 and J usage is TRBJ2-1; D may be TRBD1 (6 bases). Germline CDR1 SGHDN, CDR2 FVKESK. The CDR3 runs 17 residues. The ends were cut back, 4 bases at V and 9 bases at J, with 25 bases in the middle. The CDR3 DNA is TGTGCCAGCAGCCCCTCTAAACAGGGACAAGGACTTGGTGAGCAGTTCTTC. Residues: CASSPSKQGQGLGEQFF.

The table lists this clone with a few counts. At the DNA level, this CDR3 is encoded by other sequences in the same sample as well. The V and J genes are TRBV28 and TRBJ2-3, with D perhaps matching TRBD2 (5 bases). V lost 7 bases to trimming and J lost 2 bases, with 7 bases between them. Germline V lookup: CDR1 MDHEN, CDR2 SYDVKM. The CDR3 is made up of 12 amino acids. Written as DNA, the CDR3 is TGTGCCAGCACGGGGTACACAGATACGCAGTATTTT. It yields the protein CASTGYTDTQYF.

The sample holds one count of this clone. This chain uses TRBV7-8 with TRBJ1-2; possible D gene TRBD1, 6 bases. Germline CDR1 SGHVS, CDR2 FQNEAQ. This CDR3 is built from 15 residues. V lost 2 bases and J lost 4, with 14 bases in between. DNA for the CDR3: TGTGCCAGCAGCTTACCCGGAACAGGGTCCTATGGCTACACCTTC. Amino acid sequence: CASSLPGTGSYGYTF.

V usage is TRBV29-1 and J usage is TRBJ2-1, with D tentatively TRBD1 (6 bases). Germline lookup yields CDR1 SQVTM and CDR2 ANQGSEA. Trimming left V 6 bases short and J 5 bases short, with 11 bases between. The CDR3 loop spans 12 amino acids. Here the CDR3 reads CSVLNRDNEQFF. The CDR3 DNA sequence: TGCAGCGTCCTGAACAGGGACAATGAGCAGTTCTTC.

The chain recombines TRBV10-1 with TRBJ2-3, with 9 bases that match TRBD2. The V and J ends lost 0 bases and 3 bases, in that order; junction bases with no gene match: 1. The CDR3 sequence is 15 residues long. Germline lookup yields CDR1 WNHNN and CDR2 SYGVQD (reference sequence). DNA for the CDR3: TGCGCCAGCAGTGAGTCTGCGGGAGGGACAGATACGCAGTATTTT. This encodes CASSESAGGTDTQYF.

The genes are TRBV7-2 and TRBJ1-4, with D perhaps matching TRBD1 (5 bases). CDR1 and CDR2 (germline): SGHTA, FQGNSA. The CDR3 loop spans 14 amino acids. Trimming stripped 4 bases from V and 5 bases from J, with 11 bases between. CDR3: CASSYRQQNEKLFF. In DNA, the CDR3 is TGTGCCAGCAGCTATCGACAGCAAAATGAAAAACTGTTTTTT.

The rearrangement uses TRBV4-1 and TRBJ2-3, with unresolved D. In germline, CDR1 is MGHRA, CDR2 YSYEKL. The CDR3 totals 15 residues. V lost 1 base, J lost 7 bases, and 15 bases lay in between. The CDR3 loop reads CASSQVGLSLNTQYF. CDR3 nucleotide sequence: TGCGCCAGCAGCCAAGTGGGTCTGAGCCTTAATACGCAGTATTTT.

The rearrangement uses TRBV5-8 and TRBJ2-1, with D possibly matching TRBD1 (5 bases). Trimming shortened V by 4 bases and J by 8 bases, and 16 bases separated the two germline ends. Per germline, CDR1 SGHTS and CDR2 YDEGEE. This CDR3 region has 14 residues. CDR3 nucleotides: TGTGCCAGCAGCAGTCTGGTCCTACAGGATGAGCAGTTCTTC. This sequence encodes CASSSLVLQDEQFF.

V gene TRBV5-1 combines with J gene TRBJ2-1, with D perhaps matching TRBD1 (6 bases). The germline CDR1 and CDR2 sequences are SGHRS and YFSETQ. This CDR3 is 14 amino acids long. The V gene lost 8 bases and the J gene lost 0 bases, with 12 bases spanning the gap. CDR3 nucleotides: TGCGCCAGTGCCCAGGGGAACTCCTACAATGAGCAGTTCTTC. As protein: CASAQGNSYNEQFF.

The chain couples TRBV10-3 to TRBJ2-5; TRBD1 agrees at 8 bases. The germline CDR1 and CDR2 sequences are ENHRY and SYGVKD. Trimming cost V 6 bases and J 3 bases; bases outside gene matches: 3. The CDR3 loop spans 13 amino acids. The CDR3 DNA follows: TGTGCCATCAGGATGACAGGGGAAGAGACCCAGTACTTC. Protein sequence: CAIRMTGEETQYF.

The chain recombines TRBV29-1 with TRBJ2-2; 9 nucleotides match TRBD2. V lost 0 bases, J lost 6 bases, and 8 bases stayed unmatched. The CDR3 runs 16 residues. Germline V gene lookup returns CDR1 SQVTM and CDR2 ANQGSEA. CDR3 coding DNA: TGCAGCGTTGAAGAGGGGACTAGCCTTGACCCCGGGGAGCTGTTTTTT. Translated, it gives CSVEEGTSLDPGELFF.

Details on this clone: The sample contains more than one DNA sequence encoding this CDR3. This rearrangement joins TRBV28 to TRBJ2-1; the match to TRBD2 covers 13 bases. This CDR3 region has 15 residues. The V gene end was trimmed by 5 bases and the J gene end by 3 bases; junction bases not matched to a gene: 1. Germline V gene sequence: CDR1 MDHEN, CDR2 SYDVKM. CDR3 amino acids: CASSRTSGGYNEQFF. The DNA of the CDR3 is TGTGCCAGCAGTCGGACTAGCGGGGGCTACAATGAGCAGTTCTTC.

The chain joins TRBV30 to TRBJ2-4, with TRBD1 identical over 8 bases. The germline V gene has CDR1 GTSNPN and CDR2 SVGIG (reference sequence). The CDR3 covers 16 residues. With 1 base clipped from V and 8 bases from J, the junction kept 13 bases outside the gene matches. Written as DNA, the CDR3 is TGTGCCTGGAGTGCTCCCGACAGGGGTTTTAGCGACATTCAGTACTTC. Its translation is CAWSAPDRGFSDIQYF.

This clone was detected once. The chain uses TRBV5-1 and TRBJ1-5; 8 bases agree with TRBD1. The V and J ends lost 2 bases and 4 bases, in that order; junction bases with no gene match: 5. Looked up from germline, CDR1 is SGHRS and CDR2 is YFSETQ. CDR3 length: 15 residues. The CDR3 region has the DNA TGCGCCAGCAGCTTAGGGGACAGGCCTAATCAGCCCCAGCATTTT. As protein: CASSLGDRPNQPQHF.

As DNA, the CDR3 is TGTGCCAGCTCACCCTGGGGACCTCCAAAGACAGATACGCAGTATTTT. The encoded protein is CASSPWGPPKTDTQYF. The chain carries TRBV18 and TRBJ2-3; D tentatively reads TRBD1 or TRBD2 (5 bases each). Germline CDR1 and CDR2: KGHSH and LQKENI. The V gene lost 3 bases and the J gene lost 3 bases, with 16 bases spanning the gap. The CDR3 is 16 amino acids.

V and J are TRBV18 and TRBJ2-7, with 8 positions matching TRBD1. The V and J ends lost 5 bases and 5 bases, in that order; junction bases with no gene match: 8. This CDR3 comprises 14 residues. Germline CDR1 and CDR2: KGHSH and LQKENI. The CDR3 coding sequence is TGTGCCAGCTCAGCCCGGGACAGGCAGGACGAGCAGTACTTC. Translation gives CASSARDRQDEQYF.

This clone was seen once. Other DNA sequences in this specimen translate into the identical CDR3. This chain joins TRBV28 and TRBJ1-2; D is uncertain. Germline-derived CDR1 and CDR2 are MDHEN and SYDVKM. Trimming removed 4 bases from V and 0 bases from J, with 6 bases in between. This CDR3 is built from 13 residues. Here the CDR3 reads CASSSPANYGYTF. In DNA form, the CDR3 reads TGTGCCAGCAGTTCCCCGGCTAACTATGGCTACACCTTC.

This chain joins TRBV9 and TRBJ2-1; 10 bases are shared with TRBD2. This CDR3 has 17 residues. Germline assignment: CDR1 SGDLS and CDR2 YYNGEE. Losses at the gene ends were 0 bases for V and 0 bases for J; bases not matched to a gene: 3. The CDR3 protein is CASSVVSGGSSYNEQFF. The CDR3 bases are TGTGCCAGCAGCGTAGTTAGCGGGGGGAGCTCCTACAATGAGCAGTTCTTC.

J is TRBJ2-1 and V is TRBV27; maybe TRBD2 (6 bases). This CDR3 region has 15 residues. Germline CDR1 reads MNHEY; CDR2 reads SMNVEV (reference sequence). Trimming stripped 5 bases from V and 6 bases from J, with 17 bases between. Written as DNA, the CDR3 is TGTGCCAGCAGTACTCACGCGGGGCCCCTCAATGAGCAGTTCTTC. Its protein is CASSTHAGPLNEQFF.